This is a list of T cell receptor beta chains from one sample in a study of memory CD4+ T cells and cytomegalovirus serostatus. TCRdb's table, derived via immunoSEQ multiplex PCR, lists solely in-frame clones and lacks some. This table holds roughly 50,000 clones, 82% found once. Sequencing used memory CD4+ T cells from blood. The receptors stem from an adult in good health and CMV-seronegative. Some clones in this sample may be carry-over from other donors' samples. Each CDR3 is given with its conserved first and last residue. The order of the fields is clone size, J gene, D gene, V gene, CDR3 DNA, CDR3 protein. A D gene is named only where the DNA matches it firmly. The listing skips clone size in some rows; elsewhere it reads once, few, many or a size class.

- | TRBJ1-2 | TRBD1 | TRBV7-3 | TGTGCCAGCAGCTTAACGGGACAGGGGGGCTATGGCTACACCTTC | CASSLTGQGGYGYTF
once | TRBJ2-3 | TRBD2 | TRBV28 | TGTGCCAGCTTAGCGGGAGGGTCAGATACGCAGTATTTT | CASLAGGSDTQYF
- | TRBJ1-2 | - | TRBV14 | TGTGCCAGCAGCGCTACATGGGGCTACACCTTC | CASSATWGYTF
- | TRBJ2-7 | - | TRBV28 | TGTGCCAGCGGGCGGGGAGCATTCTCCTACGAGCAGTACTTC | CASGRGAFSYEQYF
- | TRBJ2-7 | - | TRBV5-1 | TGCGCCAGCAGGCCCCCTATGGAGGGCTCTCACTACGAGCAGTACTTC | CASRPPMEGSHYEQYF
- | TRBJ1-3 | - | TRBV6-1 | TGTGCCAGCAGTGGAGGTGGGCTGGCTGGCTCTGGAAACACCATATATTTT | CASSGGGLAGSGNTIYF
once | TRBJ1-3 | - | TRBV28 | TGTGCCAGCAGTTCCGAACAGTTTATATCTGGAAACACCATATATTTT | CASSSEQFISGNTIYF
- | TRBJ2-1 | TRBD1 | TRBV27 | TGTGCCAGCCGACTGGACAGGGGCCATGAGCAGTTCTTC | CASRLDRGHEQFF
- | TRBJ2-1 | TRBD2 | TRBV27 | TGTGCCAGCAGTTTAGGCGGGAGGGCCCAGAATGAGCAGTTCTTC | CASSLGGRAQNEQFF
- | TRBJ2-7 | - | TRBV7-8 | TGTGCCAGCACCCTCACGGGGCTGGGGGCCTACGAGCAGTACTTC | CASTLTGLGAYEQYF
- | TRBJ2-2 | - | TRBV5-1 | TGCGCCAGCAGCTTGGGGAACGGGGAGCTGTTTTTT | CASSLGNGELFF
few | TRBJ2-7 | - | TRBV27 | TGTGCCAGCAGTTTCAAGGGGAGAGAGCAGTACTTC | CASSFKGREQYF
few | TRBJ2-5 | - | TRBV7-9 | TGTGCCAGCAGCCCAAGGGCCCAGGAACAAGAGACCCAGTACTTC | CASSPRAQEQETQYF
- | TRBJ2-7 | - | TRBV18 | TGTGCCAGCTCACCACCGACGGGGGCGGTCTACGAGCAGTACTTC | CASSPPTGAVYEQYF
- | TRBJ2-7 | - | TRBV20-1 | TGCAGTGCTAGAGCGTACGAGCAGTACTTC | CSARAYEQYF
- | TRBJ2-3 | TRBD2 | TRBV11-2 | TGTGCCAGCAGCCCTTCTGGCGGGAGAGCGGATACGCAGTATTTT | CASSPSGGRADTQYF
- | TRBJ2-7 | - | TRBV19 | TGTGCCAGTAGTGGTCGGCGGGCCTACGAGCAGTACTTC | CASSGRRAYEQYF
- | TRBJ1-2 | - | TRBV28 | TGTGCCAGCAGTTTACCGTGGGGGAATGGCTACACCTTC | CASSLPWGNGYTF
once | TRBJ2-1 | - | TRBV5-1 | TGCGCCAGCAGCTTGGTTCCAGAGAGCGATGAGCAGTTCTTC | CASSLVPESDEQFF
- | TRBJ2-5 | TRBD2 | TRBV5-1 | TGCGCCAGCAGCCCCAGGGCTAGCGGGTACCAAGAGACCCAGTACTTC | CASSPRASGYQETQYF
few | TRBJ2-5 | - | TRBV18 | TGTGCCAGCTCACTATCCCTTCAAGAGACCCAGTACTTC | CASSLSLQETQYF
- | TRBJ2-3 | TRBD2 | TRBV14 | TGTGCCAGCAGCCCCGGTGGTAGCGGGACATATACGCAGTATTTT | CASSPGGSGTYTQYF
- | TRBJ1-1 | TRBD1 | TRBV5-4 | TGTGCCAGCAGCTCCCGGGACAGGGGTATAATGAACACTGAAGCTTTCTTT | CASSSRDRGIMNTEAFF
- | TRBJ1-3 | - | TRBV27 | TGTGCCAGCTATCCAGGAAACACCATATATTTT | CASYPGNTIYF
- | TRBJ1-1 | TRBD1 | TRBV2 | TGTGCCAGCAGTGCACAACAGGGGTACACTGAAGCTTTCTTT | CASSAQQGYTEAFF
few | TRBJ2-7 | - | TRBV28 | TGTGCCAGCAGTACCCAGGGGGGCCACGAGCAGTACTTC | CASSTQGGHEQYF
- | TRBJ1-2 | - | TRBV10-3 | TGTGCCATCAGTGTCGCTGAGTCCTATGGCTACACCTTC | CAISVAESYGYTF